This TCR beta chain appears in the sequencing data of a study of identical twins. This clonotype appeared a few times. The antigen is undetermined. One entry per CDR3 protein, called by TCRdb with MiXCR from the 5' RACE reads. The sample records around 1.7 million distinct CDR3 sequences, around 33% being singletons. The study's findings and limits: Twins shared out-of-frame alpha sequences with excess low generation probability. Out-of-frame sharing of TCR alpha in monozygotic twins was underestimated by models.

The receptor's source is a newborn girl in good health. What was sequenced was cord blood.

CDR3 DNA: TGTGCCAGCAGCCGGGCCCTTAGAACTGAAGCTTTCTTT. It translates to CASSRALRTEAFF. This chain connects TRBV12-3 or TRBV12-4 to TRBJ1-1; no clear D gene. The CDR3 loop spans 13 amino acids. V was cut by 6 bases and J by 5 bases, with 13 bases left in between.